The clone carrying this T cell receptor beta chain came up a few times. The antigen remains undetermined. MiXCR, applied by TCRdb to the reads, yields one record per CDR3 protein. The sample includes around 900,000 distinct CDR3 sequences, less than 35% seen only once; the top ten take around 15%. This specimen comes from a study of T cell repertoires in cytomegalovirus infection. The CDR3 spans 14 residues. Per germline, CDR1 SGHTA and CDR2 FQGNSA. After removal of 1 base from V and 7 bases from J, the junction contained 5 bases not matched to a gene. The sequences come from cultured CD8+ T cells from PBMCs, collected from culture after CMV antigen stimulation. This TCR came from a human donor in good health (CMV status not recorded). Some clones in this sample may be carry-over from other donors' samples. V gene TRBV7-2 combines with J gene TRBJ1-1; 8 bases fit TRBD1. The CDR3 DNA is TGTGCCAGCAGCTTAGACCGACAGGGGTTTGAAGCTTTCTTT. Protein product: CASSLDRQGFEAFF.